Listed below are T cell receptor beta chains from one sample, sequenced in a study of OX40 agonist ivuxolimab in advanced cancers. Clones were read by immunoSEQ multiplex PCR, and TCRdb kept only the in-frame ones, dropping some. Of about 80,000 clones listed, roughly 90% were seen once; the top ten hold roughly 0.69%. This sample comprised CD4+ or CD8+ T cells sorted from blood, obtained in a trial of the OX40 agonist ivuxolimab. Receptors were obtained from an adult with an advanced solid tumor such as melanoma, head and neck, liver or kidney cancer. CDR3s include the opening cysteine and the closing phenylalanine or tryptophan. The order of the fields is CDR3 protein, CDR3 DNA, D gene, clone size, V gene, J gene. The D gene is left open where the match is weak. Some rows have no size entry. The others give once, few or many, or a class for an expanded clone.

CDR3: CAIGTGLAGPREFF
DNA: TGTGCCATCGGGACGGGACTAGCGGGACCCAGGGAGTTCTTC
D: TRBD2
size: -
V: TRBV28
J: TRBJ2-1

CDR3: CSVVMLNTEAFF
DNA: TGCAGCGTTGTAATGTTGAACACTGAAGCTTTCTTT
D: -
size: few
V: TRBV29-1
J: TRBJ1-1

CDR3: CASSEGQGRNTEAFF
DNA: TGCGCCAGCAGCGAGGGACAGGGGAGGAACACTGAAGCTTTCTTT
D: TRBD1
size: -
V: TRBV5-1
J: TRBJ1-1

CDR3: CASSLAGADLSGYTF
DNA: TGTGCCAGCAGTTTAGCAGGCGCCGACCTCAGCGGCTACACCTTC
D: -
size: -
V: TRBV28
J: TRBJ1-2

CDR3: CSVEGAGPGGAEAFF
DNA: TGCAGCGTTGAAGGGGCGGGACCCGGAGGAGCTGAAGCTTTCTTT
D: -
size: once
V: TRBV29-1
J: TRBJ1-1

CDR3: CVSSLPEGKARRYEQYF
DNA: TGTGTCAGCAGCTTACCCGAGGGGAAGGCTCGCCGCTACGAGCAGTACTTC
D: -
size: -
V: TRBV7-8
J: TRBJ2-7

CDR3: CASSRFAQGSTEAFF
DNA: TGTGCCAGCAGCCGGTTCGCCCAGGGAAGCACTGAAGCTTTCTTT
D: -
size: -
V: TRBV14
J: TRBJ1-1

CDR3: CASSQVRLAGAANTGELFF
DNA: TGCGCCAGCAGCCAAGTCCGGCTAGCGGGAGCGGCGAACACCGGGGAGCTGTTTTTT
D: TRBD2
size: -
V: TRBV4-1
J: TRBJ2-2

CDR3: CASSPHRGGTGELFF
DNA: TGTGCCAGCTCACCGCATCGGGGGGGAACCGGGGAGCTGTTTTTT
D: TRBD2
size: -
V: TRBV18
J: TRBJ2-2

CDR3: CAWSSLMNTEAFF
DNA: TGTGCCTGGAGTTCACTTATGAACACTGAAGCTTTCTTT
D: -
size: -
V: TRBV30
J: TRBJ1-1

CDR3: CASSPGTGEETQYF
DNA: TGTGCCAGCTCACCGGGGACAGGGGAAGAGACCCAGTACTTC
D: TRBD1
size: once
V: TRBV18
J: TRBJ2-5

CDR3: CASGGTDLVGYTF
DNA: TGTGCCAGCGGCGGGACGGATTTAGTAGGCTACACCTTC
D: -
size: medium-sized
V: TRBV6-1
J: TRBJ1-2

CDR3: CATKEGAPNTEAFF
DNA: TGTGCCACTAAAGAAGGGGCCCCGAACACTGAAGCTTTCTTT
D: -
size: -
V: TRBV11-3
J: TRBJ1-1

CDR3: CASSFQPRASGKGGELFF
DNA: TGTGCCAGCAGCTTCCAGCCCCGGGCTAGCGGGAAGGGCGGGGAGCTGTTTTTT
D: TRBD2
size: few
V: TRBV7-6
J: TRBJ2-2

CDR3: CASRRTVSSYEQYF
DNA: TGTGCCAGCAGGAGGACCGTGAGCTCCTACGAGCAGTACTTC
D: -
size: -
V: TRBV11-3
J: TRBJ2-7

CDR3: CASILSGRGYNEQFF
DNA: TGTGCCAGCATCCTTAGCGGGAGGGGGTACAATGAGCAGTTCTTC
D: TRBD2
size: -
V: TRBV5-6
J: TRBJ2-1

CDR3: CASRHGTSGTYEQYF
DNA: TGTGCCAGCAGGCATGGGACTAGCGGGACCTACGAGCAGTACTTC
D: TRBD2
size: -
V: TRBV5-4
J: TRBJ2-7

CDR3: CASSSTSEKVYEQYF
DNA: TGTGCCAGCAGCTCAACTAGCGAGAAGGTCTACGAGCAGTACTTC
D: TRBD2
size: -
V: TRBV5-5
J: TRBJ2-7

CDR3: CASSLGLGSTDTQYF
DNA: TGTGCCAGCAGCCTTGGACTAGGCAGCACAGATACGCAGTATTTT
D: TRBD2
size: once
V: TRBV6-5
J: TRBJ2-3

CDR3: CAISGVTSYGYTF
DNA: TGTGCCATCAGTGGGGTGACGAGCTATGGCTACACCTTC
D: -
size: -
V: TRBV10-3
J: TRBJ1-2

CDR3: CASSVQATYGYTF
DNA: TGTGCCAGCAGTGTCCAGGCTACCTATGGCTACACCTTC
D: -
size: -
V: TRBV2
J: TRBJ1-2

CDR3: CASSLTANNEQFF
DNA: TGCGCCAGCAGCTTGACAGCAAACAATGAGCAGTTCTTC
D: -
size: -
V: TRBV5-1
J: TRBJ2-1